A single sample gave rise to the 28 T cell receptor beta chains below, sequenced in a study of shared clonotypes between healthy human individuals. Assay: immunoSEQ multiplex PCR; the TCRdb copy retains only in-frame clones and omits some. The sample comprises roughly 1 million clones, 78% of which are singletons, and around 0.47% rests with the top ten. Sequencing was carried out using memory CD4+ T cells from PBMCs. Regarding subset: CD45RA-negative fraction. The receptors shown here come from a man younger than 35 in good health. Some clones in this sample may be carry-over from other donors' samples.

The chain carries TRBV19 and TRBJ2-2; 8 bases fit TRBD2. The V and J ends lost 4 bases and 6 bases, in that order; junction bases with no gene match: 4. CDR3 length equals 14 residues. Germline V gene data show CDR1 as LNHDA and CDR2 as SQIVND (reference sequence). The CDR3 sequence is CASSTGLVAGELFF. The DNA for the CDR3 is TGTGCCAGTAGTACGGGACTAGTCGCCGGGGAGCTGTTTTTT.

V is TRBV7-2 and J is TRBJ1-3; no reliable D call. Trimming removed 4 bases from V and 5 bases from J, with 9 bases in between. The V gene's germline CDR1 is SGHTA and CDR2 FQGNSA. The CDR3 has 13 amino acids. The CDR3 protein is CASSSPVRNTIYF. As DNA, the CDR3 is TGTGCCAGCAGCTCGCCGGTCCGAAACACCATATATTTT.

The chain carries TRBV19 and TRBJ1-2; D might be TRBD1 (5 bases). Germline V lookup: CDR1 LNHDA, CDR2 SQIVND (reference sequence). Trimming cost V 0 bases and J 3 bases, with 8 bases left between them. The CDR3 has 14 amino acids. CDR3 loop: CASSIDRDHYGYTF. The CDR3 nucleotides are TGTGCCAGTAGTATAGACAGGGACCACTATGGCTACACCTTC.

The J gene is TRBJ1-2, the V gene TRBV7-8; D is ambiguous. CDR3 size: 15 residues. From germline, CDR1 is SGHVS and CDR2 FQNEAQ. Between the trimmed V and J ends, which lost 5 bases and 2 bases, there was a span of 15 bases. The CDR3 region is CASSPPTGVNYGYTF. The CDR3 nucleotides read TGTGCCAGCAGCCCCCCCACCGGGGTGAACTATGGCTACACCTTC.

This clone has a handful of counts. V and J are TRBV29-1 and TRBJ2-1, with a possible D match to TRBD2 (7 bases). The CDR3 has 14 residues. V shed 5 bases and J shed 0 bases, with 11 bases lying between them. From germline, CDR1 is SQVTM and CDR2 ANQGSEA. CDR3: CSVLGGGSYNEQFF. The CDR3, as DNA: TGCAGCGTTTTAGGGGGGGGCTCCTACAATGAGCAGTTCTTC.

CDR3 loop: CASTRGDRVQPQHF. The DNA of the CDR3 is TGTGCCAGCACCCGGGGGGATCGTGTTCAGCCCCAGCATTTT. The chain couples TRBV6-1 to TRBJ1-5; D is possibly TRBD1 (5 bases). V lost 7 bases, J lost 6 bases, and 16 bases lay in between. The CDR3 covers 14 residues. Germline loops: CDR1 MNHNS, CDR2 SASEGT.

The chain is built from TRBV27 and TRBJ2-3; D ambiguous. V lost 6 bases and J lost 7, with 8 bases in between. In germline, CDR1 is MNHEY, CDR2 SMNVEV (reference sequence). This CDR3 region has 11 residues. CDR3: CASRYGYTQYF. DNA of the CDR3: TGTGCCAGCAGATACGGATATACGCAGTATTTT.

CDR3 loop: CASSQDRATGELFF. The CDR3, as DNA: TGCGCCAGCAGCCAAGATCGGGCAACCGGGGAGCTGTTTTTT. The J gene is TRBJ2-2, the V gene TRBV4-1; D not certain. V lost 0 bases and J lost 5, with 7 bases in between. CDR3 length: 14 residues. The V gene's germline CDR1 is MGHRA and CDR2 YSYEKL.

The chain employs TRBV5-4 and TRBJ1-2; D unclear. Trimming took off 0 bases at V and 1 base at J, with 13 bases between the two ends. Germline-derived CDR1 and CDR2 are SGHNT and YYREEE (reference sequence). The CDR3 is made up of 16 amino acids. The CDR3 sequence: CASSLVSTDINYGYTF. The CDR3, as DNA: TGTGCCAGCAGCTTGGTATCTACGGATATTAACTATGGCTACACCTTC.

The rearrangement uses TRBV30 and TRBJ2-1; D is perhaps TRBD2 (6 bases). In germline, CDR1 is GTSNPN, CDR2 SVGIG (reference sequence). The V and J ends lost 0 bases and 9 bases respectively, with 12 bases between them. This CDR3 comprises 13 residues. The CDR3 sequence is CAWSVRGSSEQFF. CDR3 nucleotides: TGTGCCTGGAGTGTTCGGGGGTCAAGTGAGCAGTTCTTC.

In this sample, this clone turned up once. The V call is TRBV2, the J call TRBJ2-2; no clear D. The CDR3 covers 15 residues. Trimming took off 0 bases at V and 0 bases at J, with 5 bases between the two ends. Germline V lookup: CDR1 SNHLY, CDR2 FYNNEI. CDR3 residues: CASSEALPNTGELFF. The CDR3 DNA is TGTGCCAGCAGTGAAGCGCTTCCGAACACCGGGGAGCTGTTTTTT.

This chain uses TRBV7-9 with TRBJ1-4, with D possibly matching TRBD1 (5 bases). Germline V lookup: CDR1 SEHNR, CDR2 FQNEAQ (reference sequence). The CDR3 spans 13 residues. Trimming shortened V by 8 bases and J by 14 bases, and 21 bases separated the two germline ends. CDR3 loop: CASSGRGRRLLFF. The CDR3 DNA reads as TGTGCCAGCTCAGGGAGAGGGCGGCGGTTGCTGTTTTTT.

This clone was counted many times. This sequence joins TRBV7-3 and TRBJ2-3, with a weak D call TRBD2 (5 bases). Between the trimmed V and J ends, which lost 5 bases and 5 bases, there was a span of 5 bases. CDR1 and CDR2 from the germline V gene are SGHTA and FQGTGA. This CDR3 is built from 11 residues. The CDR3: CASSRGDTQYF. In DNA, the CDR3 is TGTGCCAGCAGCCGGGGAGATACGCAGTATTTT.

Worth noting for this clone: This CDR3 fails to terminate in the conserved phenylalanine or tryptophan, so it likely reflects a read error. The DNA is omitted, as the CDR3 cannot be located on it reliably, and the CDR3 follows TCRdb's listing. The V call is TRBV12-5, the J call TRBJ2-3. CDR1 is LGHNT and CDR2 is FRNRAP in the germline V gene. The CDR3 is made up of 13 amino acids, end residues included. The CDR3 loop is CASGLEGWLGDYS.

For the CDR3, the DNA is TGTGCCAGCAGCTGGAGAAAAGGCGGGGTAGAAGCTTTCTTT. Encoded protein: CASSWRKGGVEAFF. The gene calls are TRBV5-6 and TRBJ1-1; D unresolved. The germline V gene has CDR1 SGHDT and CDR2 YYEEEE. This CDR3 comprises 14 residues. Trimming removed 3 bases from V and 8 bases from J, with 17 bases in between. The whole variable domain, filled in from reference TRBV5-6 and TRBJ1-1, reads DAGVTQSPTHLIKTRGQQVTLRCSPKSGHDTVSWYQQALGQGPQFIFQYYEEEERQRGNFPDRFSGHQFPNYSSELNVNALLLGDSALYLCASSWRKGGVEAFFGQGTRLTVV.

The rearrangement uses TRBV27 and TRBJ1-2; 8 bases align to TRBD1. CDR3 length equals 15 residues. J was trimmed by 0 bases and V by 7 bases; bases with no gene match: 7. Germline loops: CDR1 MNHEY, CDR2 SMNVEV (reference sequence). The CDR3 spells CASIPRTGSNYGYTF. Written as DNA, the CDR3 is TGTGCCAGCATCCCAAGGACAGGGTCTAACTATGGCTACACCTTC.

The genes are TRBV28 and TRBJ2-7, with 8 bases lining up with TRBD2. CDR1 is MDHEN, CDR2 SYDVKM, per germline. The CDR3 is 13 amino acids. J was trimmed by 2 bases and V by 6 bases; bases with no gene match: 3. CDR3 in DNA: TGTGCCAGCAGCGGGGGGGGCACCTACGAGCAGTACTTC. Translated, it gives CASSGGGTYEQYF.

The chain recombines TRBV7-2 with TRBJ1-1; weak D call: TRBD1 (5 bases). Germline-derived CDR1 and CDR2 are SGHTA and FQGNSA. Trimming left V 5 bases short and J 9 bases short, with 19 bases between. This CDR3 has 14 amino acids. CDR3 sequence (DNA): TGTGCCAGCAGCAAACCGGGGCTACAAGAAAAAGCTTTCTTT. This codes for CASSKPGLQEKAFF.

The rearrangement joins TRBV5-4 to TRBJ2-5; 11 bases are shared with TRBD2. There are 14 residues in the CDR3. The germline V gene encodes CDR1 SGHNT and CDR2 YYREEE (reference sequence). After removal of 5 bases from V and 5 bases from J, the junction contained 5 bases not matched to a gene. DNA for the CDR3: TGTGCCAGCAGTAGCGGGAGGGCCCAGGAGACCCAGTACTTC. This sequence encodes CASSSGRAQETQYF.

The chain couples TRBV2 to TRBJ1-1; D unresolved. The CDR3 consists of 13 residues. The V end lost 2 bases, the J end lost 1 base, and 5 bases lay between the germline ends. The germline gives CDR1 SNHLY, CDR2 FYNNEI. In DNA form, the CDR3 reads TGTGCCAGCAGTGAATACCAGAACACTGAAGCTTTCTTT. Protein sequence: CASSEYQNTEAFF.

The J gene is TRBJ2-7, the V gene TRBV10-2, with D hard to call. V lost 4 bases and J 5 bases, leaving 12 bases between the germline ends. The germline CDR1 and CDR2 sequences are WSHSY and SAAADI. This CDR3 is 13 amino acids long. The CDR3 is CASSVRSSHEQYF. CDR3 bases: TGCGCCAGCAGTGTCAGGAGTTCCCACGAGCAGTACTTC.

As concerns this clone: This same CDR3 is encoded by further DNA sequences in the sample. This chain uses TRBV5-1 with TRBJ2-3; TRBD1 aligns across 9 bases. CDR1 is SGHRS and CDR2 is YFSETQ in the germline V gene. The CDR3 totals 15 residues. J gave up 3 bases and V 4 bases, and 6 bases lay outside the gene matches. CDR3 amino acids: CASSPGTGLTDTQYF. CDR3 coding DNA: TGCGCCAGCAGCCCCGGGACAGGGTTGACAGATACGCAGTATTTT.

The chain has TRBV28 and TRBJ1-1, with D possibly matching TRBD1 (5 bases). The CDR3 has 16 residues. Trimming took 6 bases from V and 3 from J, leaving 20 bases between them. Germline assignment: CDR1 MDHEN and CDR2 SYDVKM. The CDR3 nucleotides read TGTGCCAGCAGCCCCGGGGGGGGAGGGGAGCACACTGAAGCTTTCTTT. This gives the protein CASSPGGGGEHTEAFF.

This chain joins TRBV28 and TRBJ1-2; tentatively, D is TRBD1 (6 bases). The V gene's germline CDR1 is MDHEN and CDR2 SYDVKM. This CDR3 has 12 residues. V gave up 6 bases and J gave up 4 bases, with 9 bases separating them. This CDR3 reads CASRQGTYGYTF. CDR3 nucleotide sequence: TGTGCCAGCAGACAGGGCACCTATGGCTACACCTTC.

V usage is TRBV5-1 and J usage is TRBJ2-2, with D uncertain. Germline-derived CDR1 and CDR2 are SGHRS and YFSETQ. Trimming removed 2 bases from V and 2 bases from J, with 7 bases in between. The CDR3 runs to 14 residues. The CDR3 nucleotides read TGCGCCAGCAGCTTTCTGGCAAACACCGGGGAGCTGTTTTTT. Its translation is CASSFLANTGELFF.

The sample holds one count of this clone. This rearrangement joins TRBV28 to TRBJ2-7; tentatively, D is TRBD1 (6 bases). The CDR3 contains 15 residues. V dropped 1 base and J dropped 4 bases, with 14 bases sitting between them. Germline assignment: CDR1 MDHEN and CDR2 SYDVKM. This CDR3 reads CASSLLGRGSYEQYF. The CDR3 DNA reads as TGTGCCAGCAGTTTATTAGGCAGGGGATCTTACGAGCAGTACTTC.

This rearrangement joins TRBV5-4 to TRBJ2-2; 10 bases line up with TRBD2. Germline V lookup: CDR1 SGHNT, CDR2 YYREEE (reference sequence). The CDR3 runs 15 residues. J was trimmed by 5 bases and V by 9 bases; bases with no gene match: 10. The CDR3 is CAMRLAGVRTGELFF. The DNA of the CDR3 is TGTGCCATGCGTCTAGCGGGAGTAAGAACCGGGGAGCTGTTTTTT. The full variable domain, in which reference TRBV5-4 and TRBJ2-2 provide the parts outside the CDR3, is ETGVTQSPTHLIKTRGQQVTLRCSSQSGHNTVSWYQQALGQGPQFIFQYYREEENGRGNFPPRFSGLQFPNYSSELNVNALELDDSALYLCAMRLAGVRTGELFFGEGSRLTVL.

This clone was picked up a small number of times. The chain combines TRBV27 with TRBJ2-1; D perhaps matches TRBD1 (6 bases). V was trimmed by 3 bases and J by 4 bases, leaving 19 bases between them. Germline CDR1 is MNHEY and CDR2 is SMNVEV (reference sequence). This CDR3 region has 17 residues. The CDR3 DNA reads as TGTGCCAGCAGTTTGTACCCCCAGGGGCCGATGTACAATGAGCAGTTCTTC. It yields the protein CASSLYPQGPMYNEQFF.